These T cell receptor beta chains were read from a single sample in a study of blood T cells in healthy people across ages. TCRdb reanalysed the 5' RACE reads using MiXCR and keeps one entry per CDR3 protein. The sample holds about 620,000 distinct CDR3 sequences, 52% seen once. The sequencing sample was made of blood. The source is a woman aged 80 or over in good health. Each CDR3 is given with its conserved first and last residue. A D gene is named only where the DNA matches it firmly. Size tells how often a clone was seen (once, few, many) or the class of an expanded clone, and some rows leave it out.

- TRBJ2-1 many TRBV4-2 CASSQDSLYNEQFF TGTGCCAGCAGCCAAGATAGCCTGTACAATGAGCAGTTCTTC
- TRBJ2-7 many TRBV6-2/TRBV6-3 CASSYRGAAFDEQYF TGTGCCAGCAGTTACAGAGGAGCAGCATTCGACGAGCAGTACTTC
- TRBJ2-7 - TRBV6-5 CASSRRESYNEQYF TGTGCCAGCAGTCGGAGGGAGAGCTACAATGAGCAGTACTTC
TRBD1 TRBJ1-2 few TRBV29-1 CSAQTGGRYGYTF TGCAGCGCGCAGACAGGGGGCCGCTATGGCTACACCTTC
TRBD2 TRBJ2-1 - TRBV29-1 CSVAGLASNEQFF TGCAGCGTTGCTGGACTAGCATCCAATGAGCAGTTCTTC
- TRBJ2-1 many TRBV29-1 CSVEDLGGAGPYNEQFF TGCAGCGTTGAAGATCTGGGCGGCGCGGGGCCCTACAATGAGCAGTTCTTC
TRBD1 TRBJ2-1 many TRBV15 CATSDRELSNEQFF TGTGCCACCAGCGACAGGGAGTTGAGCAATGAGCAGTTCTTC
- TRBJ2-5 - TRBV6-1 CASTKPKAGRPTQETQYF TGTGCCAGCACTAAACCCAAGGCGGGCAGACCCACCCAAGAGACCCAGTACTTC
- TRBJ2-4 - TRBV27 CVSSLGPIAKNIQYF TGTGTCAGCAGTTTGGGGCCCATAGCCAAAAACATTCAGTACTTC
TRBD1 TRBJ1-1 many TRBV15 CATSREDRGPEAFF TGTGCCACCAGCAGAGAGGACAGGGGGCCTGAAGCTTTCTTT
- TRBJ2-3 few TRBV24-1 CATSDVHTTDTQYF TGTGCCACCAGTGATGTGCATACCACAGATACGCAGTATTTT
TRBD1 TRBJ2-5 many TRBV12-3/TRBV12-4 CASSSFRRDREGETQYF TGTGCCAGCAGTTCTTTTCGACGGGACAGGGAAGGAGAGACCCAGTACTTC
- TRBJ2-2 - TRBV3-1 CASSQLVSGELFF TGTGCCAGCAGTCAACTCGTTTCCGGGGAGCTGTTTTTT